The 15 T cell receptor beta chains given below trace back to one sample, sequenced in a study of blood T cell repertoires in COVID-19 (TCRdb year 2020). Library prep was done by the immunoSEQ multiplex PCR assay. TCRdb mirrors the immuneACCESS table, restricted to in-frame sequences. Some clones are absent from its copies; in checked studies, under half trace to an unresolved V gene, and the reason for the others is unknown. Recorded for this sample are tens of thousands of clones; approximately 80% of them occurred a single time. The ten largest account for 6.5% to 7.5% of the sample. The material sequenced was peripheral blood. The receptor source for this set is a man younger than 40 with COVID-19, enrolled during active disease.

This chain links TRBV11-2 with TRBJ2-1, with D perhaps matching TRBD2 (5 bases). Germline-derived CDR1 and CDR2 are SGHAT and FQNNGV. The V and J ends lost 1 base and 8 bases respectively, with 12 bases between them. The CDR3 consists of 14 residues. The CDR3 sequence: CASSLGEIPDEQFF. CDR3 nucleotides: TGTGCCAGCAGCTTAGGGGAGATCCCAGATGAGCAGTTCTTC.

About this clone itself: This CDR3 is also generated by other DNA sequences in the sample. The CDR3 sequence is CASSRRDRGNQPQHF. CDR3 sequence (DNA): TGTGCCAGCAGCCGTAGGGACAGAGGCAATCAGCCCCAGCATTTT. This chain uses TRBV28 with TRBJ1-5; 7 bases are a match to TRBD1. V lost 6 bases and J lost 2; bases outside the gene matches: 7. Germline values: CDR1 MDHEN, CDR2 SYDVKM. This CDR3 comprises 15 residues.

The V call is TRBV24-1, the J call TRBJ2-3, with 10 bases matching TRBD1. The junction had 1 base not matched to a gene; V was cut back by 10 bases and J by 1 base. The CDR3 is 13 amino acids. Germline-derived CDR1 and CDR2 are KGHDR and SFDVKD. CDR3 loop: CATGQGRTDTQYF. Written as DNA, the CDR3 is TGTGCCACGGGACAGGGGCGCACAGATACGCAGTATTTT.

The genes are TRBV19 and TRBJ2-3; 7 bases align to TRBD1. This CDR3 spans 16 amino acids. J gave up 4 bases and V 5 bases, and 12 bases lay outside the gene matches. CDR1 is LNHDA and CDR2 is SQIVND in the germline V gene (reference sequence). CDR3 nucleotides: TGTGCCAGTAGTCGACGAGGGGGCAGCTTCGCAGATACGCAGTATTTT. It yields the protein CASSRRGGSFADTQYF.

Only one count was recorded for this clone. The gene calls are TRBV28 and TRBJ2-7, with 11 positions matching TRBD2. The CDR3 spans 15 residues. V trimming: 5 bases; J trimming: 4 bases; junction bases outside the gene matches: 7. Germline-derived CDR1 and CDR2 are MDHEN and SYDVKM. CDR3 bases: TGTGCCAGCAGTGGACGACTAGCGGGACTGTACGAGCAGTACTTC. This gives the protein CASSGRLAGLYEQYF.

This chain uses TRBV4-3 with TRBJ1-2; 7 positions agree with TRBD1. The CDR3 consists of 17 residues. CDR1 is LGHNA and CDR2 is YSLEER in the germline V gene. J gave up 4 bases and V 0 bases, and 11 bases lay outside the gene matches. The CDR3 sequence: CASSQDPIYRQGYGYTF. The CDR3 DNA reads as TGCGCCAGCAGCCAAGATCCGATTTATCGACAGGGCTATGGCTACACCTTC.

This clone was seen a single time. J is TRBJ1-1 and V is TRBV19; unclear D gene. The CDR3 runs 13 residues. V was trimmed by 7 bases and J by 0 bases, leaving 9 bases between them. The germline CDR1 and CDR2 sequences are LNHDA and SQIVND (reference sequence). The CDR3 region has the DNA TGTGCCAGTAAGAGGAACATGAACACTGAAGCTTTCTTT. The encoded protein is CASKRNMNTEAFF. Full variable domain (remainder filled in from reference TRBV19 and TRBJ1-1): DGGITQSPKYLFRKEGQNVTLSCEQNLNHDAMYWYRQDPGQGLRLIYYSQIVNDFQKGDIAEGYSVSREKKESFPLTVTSAQKNPTAFYLCASKRNMNTEAFFGQGTRLTVV.

The chain couples TRBV30 to TRBJ1-1; 10 positions match TRBD1. Germline trimming cut 1 base from V and 4 bases from J; bases unmatched to any gene: 0. The CDR3 is 13 residues long. The germline V gene has CDR1 GTSNPN and CDR2 SVGIG (reference sequence). CDR3 nucleotide sequence: TGTGCCTGGAGTGGGGACAGGGGCACTGAAGCTTTCTTT. Amino acids: CAWSGDRGTEAFF.

The chain has TRBV1 and TRBJ2-5; TRBD1, the D gene given by the table, was not confirmed from the DNA. TRBV1 is tagged as a pseudogene. CDR3 length equals 17 residues. The CDR3 sequence: CTSSPDLGPQAQETQYF. The CDR3 region has the DNA TGCACCAGCAGCCCCGATTTGGGGCCGCAAGCCCAAGAGACCCAGTACTTC.

The CDR3 region is CASSESIASGTNEQFF. The CDR3 region has the DNA TGCGCCAGCAGTGAGTCGATTGCTAGCGGGACAAATGAGCAGTTCTTC. The chain carries TRBV10-1 and TRBJ2-1; 9 bases line up with TRBD2. V lost 0 bases, J lost 7 bases, and 7 bases stayed unmatched. The CDR3 contains 16 residues. Germline V gene sequence: CDR1 WNHNN, CDR2 SYGVQD (reference sequence).

The chain is built from TRBV4-1 and TRBJ1-4; a possible D gene is TRBD1 (5 bases). Between the trimmed V and J ends, which lost 4 bases and 8 bases, there was a span of 14 bases. From germline, CDR1 is MGHRA and CDR2 YSYEKL. This CDR3 has 14 amino acids. The CDR3 spells CASSLRVFGEKLFF. The CDR3 DNA reads as TGCGCCAGCAGCCTCAGGGTGTTTGGAGAAAAACTGTTTTTT.

This clone was counted a single time. The chain links TRBV5-6 to TRBJ2-7; unclear D gene. V was trimmed by 0 bases and J by 5 bases, leaving 12 bases between them. Looked up from germline, CDR1 is SGHDT and CDR2 is YYEEEE. This CDR3 is built from 14 residues. CDR3 residues: CASSLVGFNDEQYF. The CDR3 coding sequence is TGTGCCAGCAGCTTGGTTGGCTTCAACGACGAGCAGTACTTC. Complete variable domain (other parts from reference TRBV5-6 and TRBJ2-7): DAGVTQSPTHLIKTRGQQVTLRCSPKSGHDTVSWYQQALGQGPQFIFQYYEEEERQRGNFPDRFSGHQFPNYSSELNVNALLLGDSALYLCASSLVGFNDEQYFGPGTRLTVT.

This rearrangement joins TRBV6-1 to TRBJ1-2; D gene unclear. The CDR3 covers 13 residues. Germline lookup yields CDR1 MNHNS and CDR2 SASEGT. V was trimmed by 1 base and J by 3 bases, leaving 6 bases between them. In DNA form, the CDR3 reads TGTGCCAGCAGTGAAGAAATAGACTATGGCTACACCTTC. Translating it yields CASSEEIDYGYTF.

The gene calls are TRBV24-1 and TRBJ1-2; 9 positions match TRBD1. Germline trimming cut 9 bases from V and 2 bases from J; bases unmatched to any gene: 3. Per germline, CDR1 KGHDR and CDR2 SFDVKD. The CDR3 runs 13 residues. As DNA, the CDR3 is TGTGCCACCCAGGGGACAGGGAACTATGGCTACACCTTC. This encodes CATQGTGNYGYTF.

The J gene is TRBJ1-1, the V gene TRBV28; tentative D call: TRBD1 (5 bases). V lost 4 bases and J lost 4, with 13 bases in between. This CDR3 has 14 residues. Germline V gene data show CDR1 as MDHEN and CDR2 as SYDVKM. The CDR3 region is CASSWAGGGTEAFF. CDR3 DNA: TGTGCCAGCAGTTGGGCCGGGGGTGGCACTGAAGCTTTCTTT.